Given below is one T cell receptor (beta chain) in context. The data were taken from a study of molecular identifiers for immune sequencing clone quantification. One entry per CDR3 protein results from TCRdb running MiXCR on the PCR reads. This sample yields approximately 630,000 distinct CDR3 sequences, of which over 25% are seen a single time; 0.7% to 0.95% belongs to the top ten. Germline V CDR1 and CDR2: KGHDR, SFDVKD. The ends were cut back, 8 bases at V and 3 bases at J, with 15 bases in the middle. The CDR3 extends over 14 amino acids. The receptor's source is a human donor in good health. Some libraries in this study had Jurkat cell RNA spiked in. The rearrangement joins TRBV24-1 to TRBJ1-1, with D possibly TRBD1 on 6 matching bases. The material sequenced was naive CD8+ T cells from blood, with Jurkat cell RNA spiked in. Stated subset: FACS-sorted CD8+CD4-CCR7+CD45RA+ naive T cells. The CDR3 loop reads CATKGGSSHTEAFF. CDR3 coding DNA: TGTGCCACCAAGGGGGGATCATCGCACACTGAAGCTTTCTTT.